This TCR beta chain derives from a study of Ad26.COV2.S vaccination and SARS-CoV-2 variants. Germline V lookup: CDR1 SGHRS, CDR2 YFSETQ. The CDR3 length is 16 residues. V dropped 0 bases and J dropped 8 bases, with 18 bases sitting between them. Note on this clone: Its antigen is not known.

The data were produced by immunoSEQ multiplex PCR, yet TCRdb's version contains in-frame clones alone and is incomplete. The data contain 400,000 to 500,000 clones, 89% of them singletons. Study outcomes and limitations: The study found similar non-spike TCR breadth in vaccine and placebo recipients. Spike-specific CD8+ and CD4+ T cell responses reportedly showed substantial breadth after vaccination. Measurements of TCR breadth and depth may have given underestimates of the total T cell responses.

The sample's treatment: 15 to 20 received Ad26.COV2.S at low or high dose, single or two shots; five or six received placebo; per-sample allocation not given. Sampling was done on day 63 after the first vaccine or placebo injection. This receptor was taken from a person between 18 and 65 years old who received the Ad26.COV2.S COVID-19 vaccine or a placebo. The rearrangement links TRBV5-1 to TRBJ2-1; D tentatively fits TRBD1 or TRBD2 (7 bases each). Sequencing used peripheral blood, obtained in a trial of Ad26.COV2.S vaccine versus placebo. This chain's CDR3 is CASSLDGRGGVDEQFF. CDR3 nucleotide sequence: TGCGCCAGCAGCTTGGATGGCAGGGGGGGCGTCGATGAGCAGTTCTTC.